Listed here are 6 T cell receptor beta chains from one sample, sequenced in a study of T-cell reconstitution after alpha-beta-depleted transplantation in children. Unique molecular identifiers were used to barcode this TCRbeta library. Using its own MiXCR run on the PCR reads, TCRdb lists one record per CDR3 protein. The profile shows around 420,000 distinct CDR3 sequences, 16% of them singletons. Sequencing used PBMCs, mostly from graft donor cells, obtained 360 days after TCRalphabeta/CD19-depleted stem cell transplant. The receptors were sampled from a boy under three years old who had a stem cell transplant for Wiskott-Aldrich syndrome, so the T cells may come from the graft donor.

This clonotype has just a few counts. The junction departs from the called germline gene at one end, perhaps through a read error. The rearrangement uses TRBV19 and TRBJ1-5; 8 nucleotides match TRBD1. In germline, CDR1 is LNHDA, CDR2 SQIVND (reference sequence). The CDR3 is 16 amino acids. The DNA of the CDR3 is TGTGACAGTAGTACCCGGACAGGGCAAGGCAATCAGCCCCAGCATTTT. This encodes CDSSTRTGQGNQPQHF.

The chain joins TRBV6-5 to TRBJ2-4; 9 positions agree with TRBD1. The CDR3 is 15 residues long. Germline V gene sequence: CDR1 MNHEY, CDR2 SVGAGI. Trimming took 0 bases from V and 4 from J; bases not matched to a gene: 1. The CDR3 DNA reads TGTGCCAGCAGTTACTCCGGGACAGGGAAAAACATTCAGTACTTC. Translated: CASSYSGTGKNIQYF.

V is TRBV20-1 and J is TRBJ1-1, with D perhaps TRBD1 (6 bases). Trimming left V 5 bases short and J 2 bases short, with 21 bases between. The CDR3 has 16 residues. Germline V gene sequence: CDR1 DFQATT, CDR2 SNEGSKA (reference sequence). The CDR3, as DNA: TGCAGTGCTGCAAAGTGGGGGCCCTTTACTAACACTGAAGCTTTCTTT. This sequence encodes CSAAKWGPFTNTEAFF.

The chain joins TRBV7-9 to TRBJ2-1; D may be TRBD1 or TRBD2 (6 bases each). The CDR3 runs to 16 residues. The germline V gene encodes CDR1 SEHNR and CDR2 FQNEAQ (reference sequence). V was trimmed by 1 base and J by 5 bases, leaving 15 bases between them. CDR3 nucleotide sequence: TGTGCCAGCAGCTTAGGAGTGGGGGGCCAGAACAATGAGCAGTTCTTC. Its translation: CASSLGVGGQNNEQFF. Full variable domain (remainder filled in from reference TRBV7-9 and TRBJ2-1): DTGVSQNPRHKITKRGQNVTFRCDPISEHNRLYWYRQTLGQGPEFLTYFQNEAQLEKSRLLSDRFSAERPKGSFSTLEIQRTEQGDSAMYLCASSLGVGGQNNEQFFGPGTRLTVL.

CDR3 loop: CSAHLTTGYNEQFF. In DNA, the CDR3 is TGCAGTGCCCACCTTACCACTGGTTACAATGAGCAGTTCTTC. The gene calls are TRBV20-1 and TRBJ2-1, with D unclear. Per the germline V gene, CDR1 is DFQATT and CDR2 is SNEGSKA (reference sequence). The CDR3 runs to 14 residues. The germline V and J ends were trimmed by 6 bases and 4 bases, with 16 bases remaining between them.

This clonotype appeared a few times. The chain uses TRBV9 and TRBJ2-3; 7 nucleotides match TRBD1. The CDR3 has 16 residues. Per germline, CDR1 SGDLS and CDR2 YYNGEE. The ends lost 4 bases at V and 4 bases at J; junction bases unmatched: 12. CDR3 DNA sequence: TGTGCCAGCAGCCCGAGGACAGGACTGGTGTCAGATACGCAGTATTTT. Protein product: CASSPRTGLVSDTQYF.